A single sample gave rise to the 19 T cell receptor beta chains below, sequenced in a study of blood T cell repertoires in COVID-19. Clones were read by immunoSEQ multiplex PCR, and TCRdb kept only the in-frame ones, dropping some. Counted here are about 340,000 clones, 92% occurring once; the ten biggest clones make up 18%. Input material: PBMCs or T cells enriched from blood (not recorded which). The source is a woman aged 30 to 39 who had recovered from COVID-19.

The table lists this clone with a count of one. V and J are TRBV5-1 and TRBJ2-5; tentatively, D is TRBD1 (7 bases). CDR1 and CDR2 (germline): SGHRS, YFSETQ. This CDR3 region has 15 residues. V lost 1 base to trimming and J lost 5 bases, with 15 bases between them. This CDR3 reads CASSLSGGLEETQYF. For the CDR3, the DNA is TGCGCCAGCAGCTTGTCAGGGGGGCTAGAGGAGACCCAGTACTTC.

The chain employs TRBV15 and TRBJ1-5, with 7 bases that match TRBD1. V lost 3 bases and J lost 3; bases outside the gene matches: 5. The CDR3 sequence is 15 residues long. Germline loops: CDR1 LNHNV, CDR2 YYDKDF (reference sequence). CDR3 residues: CATSSYQGDNQPQHF. The CDR3 nucleotides read TGTGCCACCAGCAGTTATCAGGGGGACAATCAGCCCCAGCATTTT.

This chain connects TRBV6-2 or TRBV6-3 to TRBJ1-5; a possible D gene is TRBD1 (5 bases). V lost 6 bases to trimming and J lost 5 bases, with 20 bases between them. Germline CDR1 and CDR2: MNHEY and SVGEGT. This CDR3 has 16 amino acids. The CDR3 nucleotides are TGTGCCAGCAGCCCTCCGGGACTCCTCCGGGATCAGCCCCAGCATTTT. This encodes CASSPPGLLRDQPQHF.

CDR3 DNA: TGCAGCGTTGAAGACAAAAGACAGGGGGGCTACACCTTC. This encodes CSVEDKRQGGYTF. V usage is TRBV29-1 and J usage is TRBJ1-2, with 8 bases fitting TRBD1. CDR1 is SQVTM and CDR2 is ANQGSEA in the germline V gene. The CDR3 length is 13 residues. V shed 0 bases, J shed 8 bases, and the junction held 5 bases outside the gene matches.

V is TRBV28 and J is TRBJ1-5, with a weak D call TRBD1 (5 bases). This CDR3 spans 10 amino acids. Trimming removed 5 bases from V and 14 bases from J, with 10 bases in between. Per germline, CDR1 MDHEN and CDR2 SYDVKM. The chain's CDR3 is CASSRTFEHF. CDR3 nucleotide sequence: TGTGCCAGCAGTCGGACATTCGAGCATTTT.

The rearrangement links TRBV2 to TRBJ2-5; D unresolved. V was cut by 4 bases and J by 0 bases, with 6 bases left in between. The CDR3 has 13 residues. CDR1 is SNHLY and CDR2 is FYNNEI in the germline V gene. CDR3 in DNA: TGTGCCAGCAGTGGCCAGTACCAAGAGACCCAGTACTTC. Translating gives CASSGQYQETQYF.

The chain carries TRBV5-4 and TRBJ2-7; D ambiguous. This CDR3 is 15 amino acids long. V lost 4 bases and J 7 bases, leaving 21 bases between the germline ends. Germline values: CDR1 SGHNT, CDR2 YYREEE (reference sequence). The DNA of the CDR3 is TGTGCCAGCAGCCCTAGTGGTGGTACCCCTGAAGAGCAGTACTTC. Its translation is CASSPSGGTPEEQYF.

V is TRBV6-2 or TRBV6-3 and J is TRBJ2-7, with D maybe TRBD2 (6 bases). Germline values: CDR1 MNHEY, CDR2 SVGEGT. V dropped 0 bases and J dropped 4 bases, with 10 bases sitting between them. The CDR3 has 14 amino acids. The CDR3, as DNA: TGTGCCAGCAGTTACTCCGGGACTCCATACGAGCAGTACTTC. Amino acids: CASSYSGTPYEQYF.

The rearrangement uses TRBV4-3 and TRBJ2-1; a possible D gene is TRBD2 (6 bases). From germline, CDR1 is LGHNA and CDR2 YSLEER. Trimming removed 3 bases at V and 0 bases at J, with 21 bases between. CDR3 length: 19 residues. The CDR3 region is CASSHRSFRGSSSYNEQFF. For the CDR3, the DNA is TGCGCCAGCAGCCACAGATCTTTTCGGGGGTCCAGCTCCTACAATGAGCAGTTCTTC.

The CDR3 DNA follows: TGTGCCAGCACCGATAGTAATAATGAAAAACTGTTTTTT. Translation gives CASTDSNNEKLFF. V usage is TRBV2 and J usage is TRBJ1-4, with unresolved D. Trimming stripped 7 bases from V and 4 bases from J, with 10 bases between. Looked up from germline, CDR1 is SNHLY and CDR2 is FYNNEI. This CDR3 contains 13 residues.

Worth noting for this clone: Other DNA sequences in the sample encode the same CDR3. The chain combines TRBV7-2 with TRBJ2-2, with TRBD2 matching over 8 bases. This CDR3 region has 16 residues. The germline V gene encodes CDR1 SGHTA and CDR2 FQGNSA. J gave up 2 bases and V 2 bases, and 4 bases lay outside the gene matches. For the CDR3, the DNA is TGTGCCAGCAGCTTAAACGGGAGGGGAAACACCGGGGAGCTGTTTTTT. Translated: CASSLNGRGNTGELFF.

The table lists this clone with a count of one. V and J are TRBV7-9 and TRBJ2-3; 7 bases fit TRBD1. Per the germline V gene, CDR1 is SEHNR and CDR2 is FQNEAQ (reference sequence). The V and J ends lost 4 bases and 4 bases, in that order; junction bases with no gene match: 8. There are 15 residues in the CDR3. Written as DNA, the CDR3 is TGTGCCAGCAGCTCGTCCCGGGACAGTCCAGATACGCAGTATTTT. Translated, it gives CASSSSRDSPDTQYF.

V usage is TRBV3-1 (or the pseudogene TRBV3-2) and J usage is TRBJ1-1; perhaps TRBD1 as D (5 bases). V was pared by 4 bases and J by 11 bases, with 17 bases between. Germline loops: CDR1 LGHDT, CDR2 YNNKEL (reference sequence). CDR3 length equals 13 residues. For the CDR3, the DNA is TGTGCCAGCAGCCGAGCGCCAGCGGGGCGGGCTTTCTTT. It is translated as CASSRAPAGRAFF.

The chain has TRBV7-9 and TRBJ2-3; TRBD1 matches at 10 bases. The CDR3 runs 15 residues. V was clipped by 3 bases and J by 4 bases; unmatched bases: 4. The germline V gene encodes CDR1 SEHNR and CDR2 FQNEAQ (reference sequence). CDR3 amino acids: CASSFRGTGADTQYF. The CDR3, as DNA: TGTGCCAGCAGCTTTAGGGGGACAGGGGCAGATACGCAGTATTTT.

The chain combines TRBV7-3 with TRBJ2-2, with D hard to call. Per the germline V gene, CDR1 is SGHTA and CDR2 is FQGTGA. V lost 9 bases and J lost 1, with 6 bases in between. This CDR3 is 12 amino acids long. The CDR3 reads CASRLNTGELFF. CDR3 nucleotides: TGTGCCAGTAGACTGAACACCGGGGAGCTGTTTTTT.

V is TRBV11-3 and J is TRBJ1-3; 7 nucleotides match TRBD1. Losses at the gene ends were 6 bases for V and 0 bases for J; bases not matched to a gene: 8. Germline assignment: CDR1 SGHNT and CDR2 YENEEA. This CDR3 region has 16 residues. CDR3 in amino acids: CASSSGGTASGNTIYF. For the CDR3, the DNA is TGTGCCAGCAGTTCAGGGGGGACGGCCTCTGGAAACACCATATATTTT.

J is TRBJ2-1 and V is TRBV10-1; 7 bases fit TRBD2. The V and J ends lost 8 bases and 6 bases, in that order; junction bases with no gene match: 7. The CDR3 is made up of 13 amino acids. Germline V gives CDR1 WNHNN, CDR2 SYGVQD (reference sequence). The CDR3 DNA follows: TGCGCCAGCTCCCCGGGGGGTCCCAATGAGCAGTTCTTC. Encoded protein: CASSPGGPNEQFF.

This chain links TRBV19 with TRBJ1-5; D gene uncertain. V lost 1 base to trimming and J lost 2 bases, with 6 bases between them. Germline CDR1 reads LNHDA; CDR2 reads SQIVND (reference sequence). This CDR3 spans 14 amino acids. The CDR3 sequence: CASSIARGNQPQHF. In DNA form, the CDR3 reads TGTGCCAGTAGTATAGCAAGAGGCAATCAGCCCCAGCATTTT.

The chain uses TRBV18 and TRBJ2-7; 9 nucleotides agree with TRBD2. V shed 6 bases and J 5 bases; nucleotides not matched to a gene: 11. The CDR3 is 15 residues long. Germline CDR1 reads KGHSH; CDR2 reads LQKENI. The CDR3 region has the DNA TGTGCCAGCTCCCCAGGGACTAGCAGGGCCCACGAGCAGTACTTC. Its protein is CASSPGTSRAHEQYF. The full variable domain, completed using reference TRBV18 and TRBJ2-7, is NAGVMQNPRHLVRRRGQEARLRCSPMKGHSHVYWYRQLPEEGLKFMVYLQKENIIDESGMPKERFSAEFPKEGPSILRIQQVVRGDSAAYFCASSPGTSRAHEQYFGPGTRLTVT.